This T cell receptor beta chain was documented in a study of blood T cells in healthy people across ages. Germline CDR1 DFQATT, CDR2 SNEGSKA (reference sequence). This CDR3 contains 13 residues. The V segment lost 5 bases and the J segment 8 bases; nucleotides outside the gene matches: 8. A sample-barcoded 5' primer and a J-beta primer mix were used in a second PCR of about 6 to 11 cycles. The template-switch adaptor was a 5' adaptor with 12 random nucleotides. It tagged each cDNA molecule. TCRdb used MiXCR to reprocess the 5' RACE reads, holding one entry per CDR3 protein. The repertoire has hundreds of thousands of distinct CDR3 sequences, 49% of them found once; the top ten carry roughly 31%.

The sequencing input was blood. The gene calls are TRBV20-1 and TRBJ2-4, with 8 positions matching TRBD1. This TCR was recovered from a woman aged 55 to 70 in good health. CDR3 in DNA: TGCAGTGCTGGACAGGGCCCAAAAGACATTCAGTACTTC. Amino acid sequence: CSAGQGPKDIQYF.